The rows below give T cell receptor beta chains drawn from one sample of a study of blood T cell repertoires in COVID-19. Measured with immunoSEQ multiplex PCR; TCRdb has only the in-frame clones, and not every one. Of about 200,000 clones in the sample, around four fifths were seen once. Input material: peripheral blood. These receptors all stem from a man aged 55-75 years with COVID-19, enrolled during active disease. Each CDR3 is given with its conserved first and last residue. D genes are given only for firm matches. The size of a clone is reported for some rows only, either as once, few or many, or as a class for expanded clones.

J: TRBJ1-5
D: TRBD1
size: .
V: TRBV10-3
CDR3: CAISEQQGYQPQHF
DNA: TGTGCCATCAGTGAGCAACAGGGGTATCAGCCCCAGCATTTT

J: TRBJ2-2
D: .
size: .
V: TRBV5-1
CDR3: CASRTASNTGELFF
DNA: TGCGCCAGCAGGACAGCGTCCAACACCGGGGAGCTGTTTTTT

J: TRBJ1-2
D: .
size: .
V: TRBV18
CDR3: CASSQRSNYGYTF
DNA: TGTGCCAGCTCACAACGGTCAAACTATGGCTACACCTTC

J: TRBJ1-2
D: .
size: .
V: TRBV15
CDR3: CATSNRDYGYTF
DNA: TGTGCCACCAGCAACAGAGACTATGGCTACACCTTC

J: TRBJ2-7
D: TRBD2
size: .
V: TRBV5-1
CDR3: CASTQGLAGLGRSYEQYF
DNA: TGCGCCAGCACCCAGGGACTAGCGGGATTGGGGAGGTCCTACGAGCAGTACTTC

J: TRBJ1-2
D: .
size: few
V: TRBV28
CDR3: CASNPGGIRSTNGYTF
DNA: TGTGCCAGCAACCCAGGAGGGATACGGTCCACTAATGGCTACACCTTC

J: TRBJ2-7
D: TRBD2
size: .
V: TRBV19
CDR3: CASSITSGSYEQYF
DNA: TGTGCCAGTAGTATTACTAGCGGGAGCTACGAGCAGTACTTC

J: TRBJ1-1
D: .
size: few
V: TRBV5-4
CDR3: CASSLAGGAKTEAFF
DNA: TGTGCCAGCAGCTTGGCCGGAGGGGCAAAAACTGAAGCTTTCTTT

J: TRBJ1-2
D: .
size: .
V: TRBV29-1
CDR3: CSGQAGAGNSGYTF
DNA: TGCAGCGGCCAGGCGGGAGCGGGGAATAGTGGCTACACCTTC

J: TRBJ2-4
D: .
size: .
V: TRBV27
CDR3: CASSSVVGNIQYF
DNA: TGTGCCAGCAGCAGCGTGGTCGGGAACATTCAGTACTTC

J: TRBJ2-6
D: .
size: .
V: TRBV28
CDR3: CASSLFAGRIDNVLTF
DNA: TGTGCCAGCAGTTTATTTGCGGGCAGGATTGACAACGTCCTGACTTTC

J: TRBJ2-3
D: .
size: .
V: TRBV11-2
CDR3: CASSLLDSGSTDTQYF
DNA: TGTGCCAGCAGCTTGCTCGATAGCGGTAGCACAGATACGCAGTATTTT

J: TRBJ2-2
D: TRBD2
size: .
V: TRBV6-6
CDR3: CASSHLLAGTNTGELFF
DNA: TGTGCCAGCAGTCATTTACTAGCGGGAACGAACACCGGGGAGCTGTTTTTT

J: TRBJ1-2
D: TRBD1
size: .
V: TRBV14
CDR3: CASSLGQGGGYTF
DNA: TGTGCCAGCAGCCTGGGACAGGGGGGTGGCTACACCTTC

J: TRBJ1-2
D: TRBD1
size: .
V: TRBV7-6
CDR3: CASSLEYAWGRGKTYGYTF
DNA: TGTGCCAGCAGCTTAGAATACGCGTGGGGCAGGGGGAAAACGTATGGCTACACCTTC

J: TRBJ2-7
D: .
size: .
V: TRBV5-7
CDR3: CASSLGGDPYEQYF
DNA: TGTGCCAGCAGCTTGGGCGGGGATCCCTACGAGCAGTACTTC

J: TRBJ2-1
D: .
size: .
V: TRBV5-4
CDR3: CASSLSLGFLSNEQFF
DNA: TGTGCCAGCAGCTTGTCCCTCGGTTTCTTGAGCAATGAGCAGTTCTTC

J: TRBJ2-7
D: TRBD2
size: .
V: TRBV5-4
CDR3: CASSLELAGSYEQYF
DNA: TGTGCCAGCAGCTTGGAACTAGCGGGTTCCTACGAGCAGTACTTC

J: TRBJ2-3
D: TRBD1
size: .
V: TRBV5-4
CDR3: CASSWTGQGTDTQYF
DNA: TGTGCCAGCAGCTGGACGGGACAGGGAACAGATACGCAGTATTTT

J: TRBJ2-3
D: .
size: .
V: TRBV3-1/TRBV3-2
CDR3: CASSQVAVDTQYF
DNA: TGTGCCAGCAGCCAAGTTGCGGTTGATACGCAGTATTTT

J: TRBJ1-1
D: .
size: .
V: TRBV19
CDR3: CASSRQVSTEAFF
DNA: TGTGCCAGTAGTCGACAGGTGAGCACTGAAGCTTTCTTT

J: TRBJ2-5
D: TRBD2
size: .
V: TRBV7-9
CDR3: CASSTGGQETQYF
DNA: TGTGCCAGCAGCACGGGGGGGCAAGAGACCCAGTACTTC

J: TRBJ1-3
D: .
size: .
V: TRBV4-1
CDR3: CASSQDRAKGNTIYF
DNA: TGCGCCAGCAGCCAAGACAGGGCGAAAGGAAACACCATATATTTT

J: TRBJ2-7
D: .
size: .
V: TRBV15
CDR3: CATRYRRGGEQYF
DNA: TGTGCCACCAGGTATAGGCGGGGCGGCGAGCAGTACTTC

J: TRBJ1-5
D: TRBD1
size: .
V: TRBV18
CDR3: CASSPTTGNQPQHF
DNA: TGTGCCAGCTCACCCACGACAGGGAATCAGCCCCAGCATTTT

J: TRBJ2-1
D: TRBD1
size: .
V: TRBV29-1
CDR3: CSVDRGRTGNEQFF
DNA: TGCAGCGTTGACAGGGGGCGCACGGGAAATGAGCAGTTCTTC

J: TRBJ2-7
D: TRBD1
size: once
V: TRBV5-1
CDR3: CASSGGTGGDEQYF
DNA: TGCGCCAGCAGCGGGGGGACAGGGGGCGACGAGCAGTACTTC

J: TRBJ1-2
D: .
size: .
V: TRBV30
CDR3: CACPTPGAGYGYTF
DNA: TGTGCCTGCCCCACCCCAGGGGCCGGCTATGGCTACACCTTC

J: TRBJ2-5
D: TRBD2
size: .
V: TRBV7-2
CDR3: CASSLGPTSGRETQYF
DNA: TGTGCCAGCAGCTTGGGCCCCACTAGCGGGAGGGAGACCCAGTACTTC

J: TRBJ1-1
D: .
size: few
V: TRBV30
CDR3: CAWSRLANTEAFF
DNA: TGTGCCTGGAGTAGATTAGCGAACACTGAAGCTTTCTTT

J: TRBJ1-1
D: .
size: .
V: TRBV3-1/TRBV3-2
CDR3: CASSLEGRTEAFF
DNA: TGTGCCAGCAGCCTAGAGGGGAGGACTGAAGCTTTCTTT

J: TRBJ2-1
D: .
size: .
V: TRBV3-1/TRBV3-2
CDR3: CASSQGQGGSEQFF
DNA: TGTGCCAGCAGCCAAGGGCAGGGGGGCAGTGAGCAGTTCTTC

J: TRBJ2-1
D: TRBD2
size: .
V: TRBV15
CDR3: CATSRVIAGEQFF
DNA: TGTGCCACCAGCAGAGTCATAGCGGGGGAGCAGTTCTTC

J: TRBJ1-1
D: .
size: once
V: TRBV7-9
CDR3: CASSGPGDTEAFF
DNA: TGTGCCAGCTCCGGGCCCGGGGACACTGAAGCTTTCTTT

J: TRBJ2-1
D: TRBD1
size: .
V: TRBV24-1
CDR3: CATSRQGAGEQFF
DNA: TGTGCCACAAGTAGACAGGGGGCAGGTGAGCAGTTCTTC

J: TRBJ1-1
D: .
size: .
V: TRBV30
CDR3: CAGRREVNTEAFF
DNA: TGTGCCGGGCGACGGGAAGTGAACACTGAAGCTTTCTTT

J: TRBJ1-2
D: .
size: .
V: TRBV3-1/TRBV3-2
CDR3: CASSRGQNYGYTF
DNA: TGTGCCAGCAGCCGCGGACAGAACTATGGCTACACCTTC

J: TRBJ1-4
D: .
size: .
V: TRBV27
CDR3: CASSLSGRGGEKLFF
DNA: TGTGCCAGCAGTTTATCGGGAAGAGGAGGAGAAAAACTGTTTTTT

J: TRBJ2-7
D: TRBD1
size: .
V: TRBV6-5
CDR3: CASRGQDSEQYF
DNA: TGTGCCAGCAGAGGACAGGACAGTGAGCAGTACTTC

J: TRBJ2-5
D: .
size: .
V: TRBV15
CDR3: CATSRVSRREETQYF
DNA: TGTGCCACCAGCAGAGTGTCCCGACGGGAAGAGACCCAGTACTTC

J: TRBJ1-4
D: TRBD1
size: .
V: TRBV18
CDR3: CASSPMDRANEKLFF
DNA: TGTGCCAGCTCACCAATGGACAGGGCTAATGAAAAACTGTTTTTT

J: TRBJ1-2
D: .
size: .
V: TRBV6-1
CDR3: CASSELRGSDYGYTF
DNA: TGTGCCAGCAGTGAACTAAGGGGCTCGGACTATGGCTACACCTTC

J: TRBJ1-3
D: TRBD1
size: .
V: TRBV15
CDR3: CATSRDMGRTGVRF
DNA: TGTGCCACCAGCAGAGATATGGGGAGGACAGGGGTACGGTTT

J: TRBJ2-3
D: TRBD2
size: .
V: TRBV5-1
CDR3: CASSLAGGGRTDTQYF
DNA: TGCGCCAGCAGTCTAGCGGGAGGTGGTCGGACAGATACGCAGTATTTT

J: TRBJ1-2
D: .
size: once
V: TRBV5-1
CDR3: CASSLGATNYGYTF
DNA: TGCGCCAGCAGCTTAGGGGCGACTAACTATGGCTACACCTTC

J: TRBJ2-1
D: .
size: .
V: TRBV6-2/TRBV6-3
CDR3: CASSYRAGASSSYNEQFF
DNA: TGTGCCAGCAGTTATCGGGCAGGGGCTTCCAGCTCCTACAATGAGCAGTTCTTC

J: TRBJ2-2
D: TRBD1
size: few
V: TRBV19
CDR3: CASIGTGRSGELFF
DNA: TGTGCCAGTATTGGGACAGGCAGGTCCGGGGAGCTGTTTTTT

J: TRBJ1-2
D: .
size: .
V: TRBV5-1
CDR3: CASSLAQGYGYTF
DNA: TGCGCCAGCAGCTTGGCACAGGGTTATGGCTACACCTTC

J: TRBJ2-1
D: .
size: .
V: TRBV6-5
CDR3: CASSRGAGDEQFF
DNA: TGTGCCAGCAGCCGGGGGGCAGGGGATGAGCAGTTCTTC

J: TRBJ2-2
D: .
size: .
V: TRBV7-9
CDR3: CASTHQLQVNTGELFF
DNA: TGTGCCAGCACCCACCAATTACAGGTTAACACCGGGGAGCTGTTTTTT

J: TRBJ2-7
D: .
size: .
V: TRBV30
CDR3: CAWTRVNEQYF
DNA: TGTGCCTGGACGAGGGTCAACGAGCAGTACTTC

J: TRBJ1-3
D: .
size: few
V: TRBV10-2
CDR3: CASSRETIVSGNTIYF
DNA: TGCGCCAGCAGCCGAGAGACTATCGTCTCTGGAAACACCATATATTTT

J: TRBJ1-1
D: TRBD1
size: once
V: TRBV7-9
CDR3: CASSFRDSEAFF
DNA: TGTGCCAGCAGCTTTAGGGACAGTGAAGCTTTCTTT

J: TRBJ1-5
D: TRBD1
size: .
V: TRBV5-6
CDR3: CASSLRGQGVQPQHF
DNA: TGTGCCAGCAGCTTGAGGGGACAGGGGGTTCAGCCCCAGCATTTT

J: TRBJ2-2
D: TRBD2
size: .
V: TRBV9
CDR3: CASSAELARNTGELFF
DNA: TGTGCCAGCAGCGCTGAACTAGCGCGTAACACCGGGGAGCTGTTTTTT

J: TRBJ2-4
D: TRBD1
size: .
V: TRBV7-2
CDR3: CASSPGTVRSEYF
DNA: TGTGCCAGCAGCCCGGGGACAGTCCGAAGTGAGTACTTC

J: TRBJ2-1
D: .
size: few
V: TRBV30
CDR3: CAWRQNNYNEQFF
DNA: TGTGCCTGGAGACAAAATAATTACAATGAGCAGTTCTTC